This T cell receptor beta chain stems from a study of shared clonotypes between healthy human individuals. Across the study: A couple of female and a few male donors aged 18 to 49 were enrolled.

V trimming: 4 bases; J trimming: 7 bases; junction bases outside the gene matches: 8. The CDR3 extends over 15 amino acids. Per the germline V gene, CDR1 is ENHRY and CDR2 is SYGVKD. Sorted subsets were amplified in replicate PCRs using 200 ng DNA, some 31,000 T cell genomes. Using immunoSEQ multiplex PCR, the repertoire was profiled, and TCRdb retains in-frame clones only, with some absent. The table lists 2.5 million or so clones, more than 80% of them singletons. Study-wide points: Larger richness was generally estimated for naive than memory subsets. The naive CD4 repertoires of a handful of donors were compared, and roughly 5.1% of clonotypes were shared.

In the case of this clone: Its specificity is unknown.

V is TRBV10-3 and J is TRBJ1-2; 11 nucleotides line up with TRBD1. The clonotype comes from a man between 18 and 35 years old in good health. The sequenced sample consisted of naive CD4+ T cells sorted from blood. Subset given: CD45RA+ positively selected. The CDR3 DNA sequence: TGTGCCATCAGTGGGGGCCATGGGACAGGGGGTGGCTACACCTTC. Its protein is CAISGGHGTGGGYTF.